This is a list of T cell receptor beta chains from one sample in a study of control samples from healthy donors and cancer patients. Libraries were prepared by immunoSEQ multiplex PCR; TCRdb keeps only in-frame clonotypes and omits some of them. The data show more than 140,000 clones, around 94% seen once. Sequences were obtained from blood. These receptors all come from a man in his forties in good health. Each CDR3 is given with its conserved first and last residue. The order of the fields is clone size, D gene, J gene, V gene, CDR3 protein, CDR3 DNA. D genes are given only for firm matches. Clone size is given for some rows only: seen once, a few or many times, or a class if the clone is expanded.

>NA|NA|TRBJ2-5|TRBV27
CATRTNQETQYF
TGTGCTACCCGGACTAACCAAGAGACCCAGTACTTC
>NA|TRBD1|TRBJ2-7|TRBV4-1
CASSQYEGGRDRVYEQYF
TGCGCCAGCAGCCAATACGAGGGGGGAAGGGACAGGGTCTACGAGCAGTACTTC
>NA|NA|TRBJ1-5|TRBV7-9
CASSPGPWGNQPQHF
TGTGCCAGCAGCCCTGGGCCCTGGGGCAATCAGCCCCAGCATTTT
>NA|NA|TRBJ2-7|TRBV5-1
CASSGQRSSYEQYF
TGCGCCAGCAGCGGACAGAGGAGCTCCTACGAGCAGTACTTC
>NA|TRBD2|TRBJ2-1|TRBV3-1/TRBV3-2
CASSQVPLADSNEQFF
TGTGCCAGCAGTCAGGTTCCACTAGCGGACTCCAATGAGCAGTTCTTC
>once|TRBD2|TRBJ2-7|TRBV27
CASSPGAGGRYEQYF
TGTGCCAGCAGCCCGGGGGCGGGAGGCCGCTACGAGCAGTACTTC
>NA|TRBD1|TRBJ2-1|TRBV27
CASSLRQGITYNEQFF
TGTGCCAGCAGTTTAAGACAGGGCATAACCTACAATGAGCAGTTCTTC
>NA|TRBD2|TRBJ2-5|TRBV3-1/TRBV3-2
CASSQDLAGNVQETQYF
TGTGCCAGCAGCCAAGATCTAGCGGGGAACGTCCAAGAGACCCAGTACTTC
>NA|TRBD1|TRBJ2-7|TRBV27
CASSMTGGASEQYF
TGTGCCAGCAGCATGACAGGGGGCGCGTCCGAGCAGTACTTC
>NA|NA|TRBJ1-3|TRBV9
CASSAQLSGNTIYF
TGTGCCAGCAGCGCACAGCTCTCTGGAAACACCATATATTTT
>NA|TRBD1|TRBJ1-6|TRBV20-1
CSASSPGTVERWSFYNSPLHF
TGCAGTGCTAGTTCCCCCGGGACAGTGGAGAGGTGGAGCTTCTATAATTCACCCCTCCACTTT
>NA|NA|TRBJ2-6|TRBV6-5
CASWGGGANVLTF
TGTGCCAGCTGGGGCGGTGGGGCCAACGTCCTGACTTTC
>once|TRBD1|TRBJ2-7|TRBV18
CASSSPGQGSYEQYF
TGTGCCAGCTCATCCCCAGGACAGGGCTCCTACGAGCAGTACTTC
>NA|TRBD1|TRBJ1-2|TRBV19
CASSPGQGYGYTF
TGTGCCAGTAGTCCCGGACAGGGCTATGGCTACACCTTC
>NA|TRBD2|TRBJ2-3|TRBV24-1
CATSDLQGTSVDTQYF
TGTGCCACCAGTGATTTGCAAGGGACTAGCGTAGATACGCAGTATTTT
>NA|NA|TRBJ1-2|TRBV10-3
CAISDRQGVDGYTF
TGTGCCATCAGTGATCGGCAGGGAGTGGATGGCTACACCTTC
>few|NA|TRBJ1-3|TRBV11-2
CASSLTGVRSGNTIYF
TGTGCCAGCAGCTTAACGGGGGTTCGCTCTGGAAACACCATATATTTT
>NA|NA|TRBJ2-2|TRBV7-3
CASSLGKGNTGELFF
TGTGCCAGCAGCTTAGGTAAGGGGAACACCGGGGAGCTGTTTTTT
>NA|NA|TRBJ2-5|TRBV20-1
CSASISSKTQYF
TGCAGTGCTAGTATCTCGTCGAAGACCCAGTACTTC
>once|NA|TRBJ1-4|TRBV28
CASSPGLVRKKLFF
TGTGCCAGCAGTCCAGGGCTTGTCCGAAAAAAACTGTTTTTT
>NA|NA|TRBJ1-5|TRBV19
CASSGEGQPQHF
TGTGCCAGTTCAGGGGAGGGGCAGCCCCAGCATTTT
>NA|NA|TRBJ1-4|TRBV6-2/TRBV6-3
CASSFRTTNEKLFF
TGTGCCAGCAGTTTCAGGACTACTAATGAAAAACTGTTTTTT
>NA|TRBD2|TRBJ2-1|TRBV7-8
CASSLKRELRDEQFF
TGTGCCAGCAGCTTAAAGCGGGAGCTTCGAGATGAGCAGTTCTTC
>few|NA|TRBJ1-1|TRBV19
CASSQGGIDTEAFF
TGTGCCAGTAGTCAAGGGGGTATCGACACTGAAGCTTTCTTT
>NA|NA|TRBJ1-5|TRBV2
CASSSNSGGRGNQPQHF
TGTGCCAGCAGTTCGAACAGCGGGGGCCGGGGCAATCAGCCCCAGCATTTT
>NA|NA|TRBJ2-7|TRBV5-1
CASSSLVGRDYEQYF
TGCGCCAGCAGCTCCCTAGTCGGAAGGGACTACGAGCAGTACTTC
>NA|NA|TRBJ2-1|TRBV12-3/TRBV12-4
CASRLRLDYEQFF
TGTGCCAGCAGGCTAAGACTAGACTATGAGCAGTTCTTC